These 21 T cell receptor beta chains originate from one sample sequenced in a study of blood T cell repertoires in COVID-19. The table came from immunoSEQ multiplex PCR; TCRdb's copy has only in-frame clones and leaves some out. This table holds about 270,000 clones, 81% found once. Input material: peripheral blood. The receptors come from a woman in her sixties with active or convalescent COVID-19.

The DNA for the CDR3 is TGTGCCAGCAGTGATGTTGGGGGCGTCGCAGATACGCAGTATTTT. Protein: CASSDVGGVADTQYF. The chain has TRBV6-1 and TRBJ2-3; D may be TRBD1 (6 bases). The CDR3 runs 15 residues. Germline V gene data show CDR1 as MNHNS and CDR2 as SASEGT. Trimming pared 3 bases from V and 4 bases from J, leaving 14 bases between.

The V call is TRBV19, the J call TRBJ1-4; perhaps TRBD1 as D (6 bases). This CDR3 spans 14 amino acids. Looked up from germline, CDR1 is LNHDA and CDR2 is SQIVND (reference sequence). V lost 3 bases and J lost 6, with 11 bases in between. The CDR3 nucleotides read TGTGCCAGTAGTATTCCGACAGGAGATGAAAAACTGTTTTTT. It is translated as CASSIPTGDEKLFF.

The gene calls are TRBV2 and TRBJ1-4, with D possibly being TRBD1 (5 bases). The V gene's germline CDR1 is SNHLY and CDR2 FYNNEI. Trimming stripped 2 bases from V and 4 bases from J, with 11 bases between. The CDR3 consists of 15 residues. CDR3 DNA: TGTGCCAGCAGTGAACTGACAGCTGATAATGAAAAACTGTTTTTT. It yields the protein CASSELTADNEKLFF.

CDR3: CAISESQLSNQPQHF. CDR3 DNA: TGTGCCATCAGTGAGTCACAGCTTAGCAATCAGCCCCAGCATTTT. J is TRBJ1-5 and V is TRBV10-3, with D hard to call. The CDR3 covers 15 residues. Per germline, CDR1 ENHRY and CDR2 SYGVKD. Between the trimmed V and J ends, which lost 0 bases and 0 bases, there was a span of 6 bases.

The J gene is TRBJ1-1, the V gene TRBV14, with D maybe TRBD1 (6 bases). Germline assignment: CDR1 SGHDN and CDR2 FVKESK. V gave up 5 bases and J gave up 11 bases, with 27 bases separating them. The CDR3 totals 16 residues. The CDR3 region is CASSEAGTMARVVAFF. DNA of the CDR3: TGTGCCAGCAGCGAGGCAGGGACAATGGCCCGGGTGGTGGCTTTCTTT.

V and J are TRBV5-6 and TRBJ1-1; D uncertain. The V gene lost 5 bases and the J gene lost 3 bases, with 17 bases spanning the gap. Looked up from germline, CDR1 is SGHDT and CDR2 is YYEEEE. CDR3 length equals 15 residues. The CDR3 coding sequence is TGTGCCAGCAGGAAAGGCTTGGAAGCGGACACTGAAGCTTTCTTT. This gives the protein CASRKGLEADTEAFF. Using reference TRBV5-6 and TRBJ1-1 for the parts outside the CDR3, the full variable domain is DAGVTQSPTHLIKTRGQQVTLRCSPKSGHDTVSWYQQALGQGPQFIFQYYEEEERQRGNFPDRFSGHQFPNYSSELNVNALLLGDSALYLCASRKGLEADTEAFFGQGTRLTVV.

The chain uses TRBV12-5 and TRBJ2-7; TRBD1 matches 8 bases. CDR1 LGHNT and CDR2 FRNRAP come from the germline V gene. This CDR3 region has 17 residues. V trimming: 0 bases; J trimming: 5 bases; junction bases outside the gene matches: 12. CDR3: CASGLVIGTGPGDEQYF. The CDR3 DNA follows: TGTGCTAGTGGTTTGGTAATTGGGACAGGCCCCGGCGACGAGCAGTACTTC. Variable domain in full (rest from reference TRBV12-5 and TRBJ2-7): DARVTQTPRHKVTEMGQEVTMRCQPILGHNTVFWYRQTMMQGLELLAYFRNRAPLDDSGMPKDRFSAEMPDATLATLKIQPSEPRDSAVYFCASGLVIGTGPGDEQYFGPGTRLTVT.

J is TRBJ2-3 and V is TRBV7-9, with 7 bases aligning to TRBD2. This CDR3 has 16 amino acids. J lost 5 bases, V lost 3 bases, and 11 bases had no gene match. Germline-derived CDR1 and CDR2 are SEHNR and FQNEAQ (reference sequence). The CDR3, as DNA: TGTGCCAGCAGCTTCGTTCGCGGGGGTGTCGGAGATACGCAGTATTTT. Translation: CASSFVRGGVGDTQYF.

This sequence joins TRBV29-1 and TRBJ2-5; 11 bases agree with TRBD2. The junction had 10 bases not matched to a gene; V was cut back by 1 base and J by 3 bases. This CDR3 region has 17 residues. Germline CDR1 and CDR2: SQVTM and ANQGSEA. The CDR3 spells CSVEAPLLAGVKETQYF. The CDR3 nucleotides read TGCAGCGTTGAAGCTCCCCTACTAGCGGGGGTGAAAGAGACCCAGTACTTC.

A single count supports this clone. The chain employs TRBV5-6 and TRBJ2-5; 8 bases line up with TRBD2. The J segment lost 5 bases and the V segment lost 1 base, leaving 10 bases of the junction unmatched. Germline values: CDR1 SGHDT, CDR2 YYEEEE. The CDR3 extends over 16 amino acids. The CDR3 sequence: CASSLPDGGGRETQYF. The CDR3 bases are TGTGCCAGCAGCTTGCCGGATGGCGGGGGGCGGGAGACCCAGTACTTC.

As to this clone: Other DNA sequences in the same sample also yield this CDR3. The chain links TRBV19 to TRBJ1-4; TRBD1 is a possible D gene (5 bases). V was cut by 5 bases and J by 7 bases, with 11 bases left in between. The CDR3 extends over 13 amino acids. The V gene's germline CDR1 is LNHDA and CDR2 SQIVND (reference sequence). CDR3 region: CASSLGAGEKLFF. CDR3 nucleotides: TGTGCCAGTAGTCTAGGGGCGGGTGAAAAACTGTTTTTT.

The chain joins TRBV6-5 to TRBJ1-2, with unresolved D. The CDR3 loop spans 14 amino acids. Germline CDR1 and CDR2: MNHEY and SVGAGI. Between the trimmed V and J ends, which lost 0 bases and 1 base, there was a span of 6 bases. The DNA of the CDR3 is TGTGCCAGCAGTTACTCGCACAGTAACTATGGCTACACCTTC. The encoded protein is CASSYSHSNYGYTF.

The chain uses TRBV4-1 and TRBJ2-5; 8 bases map to TRBD1. V shed 3 bases and J 3 bases; nucleotides not matched to a gene: 9. CDR3 length: 16 residues. CDR1 is MGHRA and CDR2 is YSYEKL in the germline V gene. CDR3 region: CASSQRTGTGEETQYF. In nucleotides, the CDR3 is TGCGCCAGCAGCCAGAGGACGGGGACAGGAGAAGAGACCCAGTACTTC.

Concerning this clone: A junction boundary mismatches the germline segment, possibly from a read error. V gene TRBV7-9 combines with J gene TRBJ1-2, with D tentatively TRBD1 (5 bases). The CDR3 is made up of 13 amino acids. From germline, CDR1 is SEHNR and CDR2 FQNEAQ (reference sequence). The CDR3 is CATSRVPSHGYTF. The CDR3 region has the DNA TGTGCCACCAGCAGGGTCCCGTCCCATGGCTACACCTTC.

The V gene is TRBV27, the J gene TRBJ1-2; 11 nucleotides match TRBD1. Germline values: CDR1 MNHEY, CDR2 SMNVEV (reference sequence). The CDR3 sequence is 15 residues long. Unmatched junction bases numbered 11, after V lost 6 bases and J lost 8 bases. This CDR3 is CASSGTGGRRKGYTF. The CDR3 bases are TGTGCCAGCAGCGGGACAGGGGGACGCCGCAAGGGCTACACCTTC.

CDR3 nucleotides: TGTGCCAGCAAAGCGCAGGGGAGCACTGAAGCTTTCTTT. Translated: CASKAQGSTEAFF. This chain connects TRBV6-4 to TRBJ1-1, with D perhaps TRBD1 (6 bases). Trimming took off 7 bases at V and 4 bases at J, with 13 bases between the two ends. This CDR3 contains 13 residues. From germline, CDR1 is MRHNA and CDR2 SNTAGT.

The chain combines TRBV7-3 with TRBJ2-1; 13 bases line up with TRBD2. The V and J ends lost 5 bases and 6 bases, in that order; junction bases with no gene match: 7. The length of the CDR3 is 16 residues. CDR1 is SGHTA and CDR2 is FQGTGA in the germline V gene. CDR3 region: CASSPPGLAGSNEQFF. The CDR3, as DNA: TGTGCCAGCAGCCCCCCGGGACTAGCGGGATCCAATGAGCAGTTCTTC.

The chain joins TRBV6-5 to TRBJ1-6, with 7 bases that match TRBD1. The CDR3 loop spans 15 amino acids. V lost 2 bases, J lost 8 bases, and 6 bases stayed unmatched. CDR1 and CDR2 from the germline V gene are MNHEY and SVGAGI. The CDR3 DNA follows: TGTGCCAGCAGTTACCAGGGCAGGGGGGATTCACCCCTCCACTTT. This gives the protein CASSYQGRGDSPLHF.

The J gene is TRBJ1-2, the V gene TRBV5-1; a weak D match, TRBD1 (5 bases). Germline CDR1 reads SGHRS; CDR2 reads YFSETQ. Trimming left V 4 bases short and J 0 bases short, with 22 bases between. The length of the CDR3 is 18 residues. The CDR3 loop reads CASSETALAPGPNYGYTF. CDR3 nucleotides: TGCGCCAGCAGCGAAACCGCCCTTGCTCCAGGGCCTAACTATGGCTACACCTTC.

The chain has TRBV30 and TRBJ2-7, with 7 bases lining up with TRBD2. This CDR3 has 11 residues. Germline V gene data show CDR1 as GTSNPN and CDR2 as SVGIG (reference sequence). V lost 5 bases to trimming and J lost 4 bases; unmatched junction nucleotides: 2. In DNA form, the CDR3 reads TGTGCCTGGGGGAGGGAATACGAGCAGTACTTC. Translating gives CAWGREYEQYF.

The DNA of the CDR3 is TGTGCCAGCTCACCACGTCGACAGGGGGCAGGAGAGATCACTGAAGCTTTCTTT. Protein product: CASSPRRQGAGEITEAFF. The V and J genes are TRBV18 and TRBJ1-1; 10 bases are shared with TRBD1. The CDR3 extends over 18 amino acids. Trimming took 1 base from V and 4 from J; bases not matched to a gene: 12. CDR1 is KGHSH and CDR2 is LQKENI in the germline V gene.